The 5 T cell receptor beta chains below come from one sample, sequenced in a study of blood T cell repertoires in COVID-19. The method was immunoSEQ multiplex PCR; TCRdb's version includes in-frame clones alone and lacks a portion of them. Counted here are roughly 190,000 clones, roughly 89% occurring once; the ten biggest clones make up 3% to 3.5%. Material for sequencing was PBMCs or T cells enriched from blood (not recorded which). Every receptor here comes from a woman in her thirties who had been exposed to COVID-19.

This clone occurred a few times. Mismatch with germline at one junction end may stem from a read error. The CDR3 sequence: CASSMGQGKSF. In nucleotides, the CDR3 is TGTGCCAGCAGCATGGGACAGGGAAAGTCATTT. The rearrangement joins TRBV11-1 to TRBJ1-1, with 9 bases that match TRBD1. The length of the CDR3 is 11 residues. CDR1 is SGHAT, CDR2 FQDESV, per germline (reference sequence).

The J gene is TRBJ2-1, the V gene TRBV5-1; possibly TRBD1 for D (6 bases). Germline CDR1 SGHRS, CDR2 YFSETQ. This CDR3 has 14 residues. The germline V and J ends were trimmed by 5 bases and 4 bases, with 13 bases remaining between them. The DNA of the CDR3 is TGCGCCAGCAGGGTTGGACAGCTTTACAATGAGCAGTTCTTC. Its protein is CASRVGQLYNEQFF. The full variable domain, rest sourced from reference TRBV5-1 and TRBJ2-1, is KAGVTQTPRYLIKTRGQQVTLSCSPISGHRSVSWYQQTPGQGLQFLFEYFSETQRNKGNFPGRFSGRQFSNSRSEMNVSTLELGDSALYLCASRVGQLYNEQFFGPGTRLTVL.

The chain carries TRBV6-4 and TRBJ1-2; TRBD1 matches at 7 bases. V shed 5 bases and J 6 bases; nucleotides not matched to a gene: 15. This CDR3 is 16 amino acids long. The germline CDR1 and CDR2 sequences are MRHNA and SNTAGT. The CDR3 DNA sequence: TGTGCCAGCAGTTTTTGGGCCCAGGGGGGACTAGATGGCTACACCTTC. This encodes CASSFWAQGGLDGYTF.

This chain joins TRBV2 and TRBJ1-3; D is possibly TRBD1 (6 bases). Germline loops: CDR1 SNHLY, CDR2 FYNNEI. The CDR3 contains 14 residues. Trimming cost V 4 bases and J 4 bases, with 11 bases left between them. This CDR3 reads CASSGGQGGNTIYF. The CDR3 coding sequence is TGTGCCAGCAGTGGAGGCCAGGGGGGAAACACCATATATTTT.

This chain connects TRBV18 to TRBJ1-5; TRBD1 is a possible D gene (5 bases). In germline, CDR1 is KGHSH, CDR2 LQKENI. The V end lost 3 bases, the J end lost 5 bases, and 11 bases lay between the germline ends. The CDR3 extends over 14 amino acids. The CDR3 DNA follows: TGTGCCAGCTCACCGGCGGGGGAGGATCAGCCCCAGCATTTT. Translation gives CASSPAGEDQPQHF.